This T cell receptor beta chain was identified in a study of blood T cell repertoires in COVID-19. The overall study: The study drew acute and convalescent COVID-19 samples from the United States, Italy and Spain. From T cells, B-cell-depleted T cells, or PBMCs came the material, which was cDNA or gDNA.

The data were produced by immunoSEQ multiplex PCR, yet TCRdb's version contains in-frame clones alone and is incomplete. The sample shows 150,000 to 200,000 clones, just over 90% of them seen only once. The TCR was taken from a man younger than 35 with acute or convalescent COVID-19. The sample consisted of peripheral blood.

In DNA form, the CDR3 reads TGTGCCAGCACGACTAGCGGGGCCTCTCCTGCCACAGATACGCAGTATTTT. The encoded protein is CASTTSGASPATDTQYF. This chain connects TRBV27 to TRBJ2-3; 11 bases match TRBD2. Germline trimming cut 7 bases from V and 2 bases from J; bases unmatched to any gene: 11. Germline lookup yields CDR1 MNHEY and CDR2 SMNVEV (reference sequence). This CDR3 has 17 residues.